The rows below give T cell receptor beta chains drawn from one sample of a study of T-cell reconstitution after alpha-beta-depleted transplantation in children. In TCRdb, the PCR reads were re-called with MiXCR into one record per CDR3 protein. The table includes roughly 570,000 distinct CDR3 sequences, 20% to 30% detected once. The material was PBMCs, obtained before TCRalphabeta/CD19-depleted stem cell transplant. All receptors derive from a boy under two years old with Wiskott-Aldrich syndrome, due to receive a stem cell transplant. Each CDR3 is given with its conserved first and last residue. Each record gives: clone size, J gene, D gene, V gene, CDR3 protein, CDR3 DNA. D genes are given only for firm matches. Not all rows give a size; the values are once, few, many and, for expanded clones, a class.

>-|TRBJ2-1|-|TRBV5-5
CASSLAGWADNEQFF
TGTGCCAGCAGCTTGGCGGGGTGGGCTGACAATGAGCAGTTCTTC
>few|TRBJ1-5|-|TRBV12-3/TRBV12-4
CASSLDTFQPQHF
TGTGCCAGCAGTTTAGACACCTTTCAGCCCCAGCATTTT
>few|TRBJ1-5|-|TRBV20-1
CSARERWNQPQHF
TGCAGTGCTAGAGAAAGGTGGAATCAGCCCCAGCATTTT
>few|TRBJ2-3|TRBD2|TRBV7-2
CASSLFLAGGVTQYF
TGTGCCAGCAGCTTATTCCTAGCGGGAGGGGTCACGCAGTATTTT
>-|TRBJ1-3|-|TRBV6-1
CASSRPGQGNTIYF
TGTGCCAGCAGCCGTCCGGGGCAGGGCAACACCATATATTTT
>few|TRBJ1-5|-|TRBV28
CASRTPGHTNQPQHF
TGTGCCAGCAGAACACCGGGACATACCAATCAGCCCCAGCATTTT
>few|TRBJ2-1|TRBD2|TRBV5-1
CASSVLAGEGNEQFF
TGCGCCAGCAGCGTCTTAGCGGGAGAAGGGAATGAGCAGTTCTTC
>-|TRBJ2-4|TRBD1|TRBV2
CASSSTGGASKNIQYF
TGTGCCAGCAGCTCCACAGGGGGCGCCTCCAAAAACATTCAGTACTTC
>-|TRBJ2-1|-|TRBV2
CASSISPVNEQFF
TGTGCCAGCAGTATCTCACCCGTCAATGAGCAGTTCTTC
>-|TRBJ1-1|TRBD1|TRBV12-3/TRBV12-4
CASSYTGVAEAFF
TGTGCCAGCAGCTACACAGGGGTTGCTGAAGCTTTCTTT
>few|TRBJ2-7|TRBD2|TRBV5-1
CASSMTSGSYEQYF
TGTGCCAGCAGCATGACTAGCGGCTCCTACGAGCAGTACTTC
>few|TRBJ2-3|-|TRBV28
CASAQKDTQYF
TGTGCCAGCGCCCAAAAGGATACGCAGTATTTT
>-|TRBJ2-2|TRBD2|TRBV2
CATTGLAVNTGELFF
TGTGCCACCACCGGACTAGCGGTGAACACCGGGGAGCTGTTTTTT
>once|TRBJ2-1|-|TRBV7-6
CASSPSPSNEQFF
TGTGCCAGCAGCCCTAGCCCCAGCAATGAGCAGTTCTTC
>-|TRBJ2-5|TRBD2|TRBV5-1
CASSPGGVVETQYF
TGCGCCAGCAGCCCCGGGGGGGTCGTGGAGACCCAGTACTTC
>few|TRBJ2-3|-|TRBV3-1
CASSQDPGARGDTQYF
TGTGCCAGCAGCCAAGATCCGGGGGCTCGGGGAGATACGCAGTATTTT
>-|TRBJ2-4|TRBD1|TRBV2
CASSEQGAGNIQYF
TGTGCCAGCAGTGAACAGGGGGCAGGAAACATTCAGTACTTC
>few|TRBJ2-1|TRBD2|TRBV5-4
CASSPRTSGSMQFF
TGTGCCAGCAGCCCCCGGACTAGCGGGAGCATGCAGTTCTTC
>-|TRBJ2-4|-|TRBV19
CASSLPRLPKNIQYF
TGTGCCAGTAGTCTACCTCGGCTACCTAAAAACATTCAGTACTTC
>few|TRBJ2-3|-|TRBV7-9
CASSLDLRDPADTQYF
TGTGCCAGCAGCTTAGACTTGCGGGATCCCGCAGATACGCAGTATTTT
>-|TRBJ2-2|-|TRBV20-1
CSARDGGGRGELFF
TGCAGTGCTAGAGATGGAGGGGGCAGGGGGGAGCTGTTTTTT
>few|TRBJ1-1|-|TRBV7-9
CASSLADGIEAFF
TGTGCCAGCAGCTTAGCGGACGGAATTGAAGCTTTCTTT
>-|TRBJ2-2|TRBD2|TRBV6-5
CASSYSGMTSGSTGELFF
TGTGCCAGCAGTTACTCAGGCATGACTAGCGGGAGCACCGGGGAGCTGTTTTTT
>-|TRBJ2-1|TRBD2|TRBV14
CASSQALGLAERFRNEQFF
TGTGCCAGCAGCCAGGCATTGGGACTAGCGGAGCGGTTTCGCAATGAGCAGTTCTTC
>-|TRBJ2-5|-|TRBV6-5
CASSYSAVQETQYF
TGTGCCAGCAGTTACTCGGCAGTTCAAGAGACCCAGTACTTC
>few|TRBJ2-1|TRBD2|TRBV5-1
CASSSVAGGPLNEQFF
TGCGCCAGCAGCTCCGTAGCGGGAGGGCCTCTCAATGAGCAGTTCTTC
>few|TRBJ2-1|-|TRBV5-1
CASSARQRDIEQFF
TGCGCCAGCAGCGCCCGACAGCGGGACATTGAGCAGTTCTTC
>few|TRBJ2-5|TRBD2|TRBV5-1
CASSLELAGEGTQYF
TGCGCCAGCAGCTTGGAACTAGCGGGAGAAGGGACCCAGTACTTC
>-|TRBJ2-1|-|TRBV13
CASSLRLFTYNEQFF
TGTGCCAGCAGCTTGCGGCTATTCACCTACAATGAGCAGTTCTTC
>-|TRBJ2-3|-|TRBV5-1
CASSLVLGAGDTQYF
TGCGCCAGCAGCTTGGTCCTGGGGGCAGGGGATACGCAGTATTTT